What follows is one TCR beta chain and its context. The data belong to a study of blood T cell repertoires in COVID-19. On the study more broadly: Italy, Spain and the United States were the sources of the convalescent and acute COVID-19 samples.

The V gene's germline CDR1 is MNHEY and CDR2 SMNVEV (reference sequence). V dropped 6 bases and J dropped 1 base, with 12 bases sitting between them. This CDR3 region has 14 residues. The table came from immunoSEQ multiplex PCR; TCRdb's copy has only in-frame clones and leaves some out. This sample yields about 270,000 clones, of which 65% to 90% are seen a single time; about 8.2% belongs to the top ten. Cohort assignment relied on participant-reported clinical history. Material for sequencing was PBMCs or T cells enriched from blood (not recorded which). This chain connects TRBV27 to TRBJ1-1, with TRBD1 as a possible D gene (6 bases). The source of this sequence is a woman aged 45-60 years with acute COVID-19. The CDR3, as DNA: TGTGCCAGCAGGCTCGTAGGGGGGAACACTGAAGCTTTCTTT. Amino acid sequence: CASRLVGGNTEAFF.